What follows are 30 T cell receptor beta chains derived from one specimen sequenced in a study of cytomegalovirus exposure and HLA in healthy donors. In the PCR, 60 Vbeta and 13 Jbeta primers were used. TCRdb's table, derived via immunoSEQ multiplex PCR, lists solely in-frame clones and lacks some. This sample has 120,000 to 150,000 clones, with over 65% found just once. Sample: PBMCs. Every receptor here comes from a male donor in good health and CMV-seronegative.

The chain links TRBV6-5 to TRBJ1-1; 7 nucleotides match TRBD1. V was pared by 5 bases and J by 10 bases, with 13 bases of the junction left unmatched. Germline values: CDR1 MNHEY, CDR2 SVGAGI. This CDR3 comprises 14 residues. CDR3 loop: CASSQGTEACVAFF. In DNA form, the CDR3 reads TGTGCCAGCAGTCAAGGGACAGAGGCCTGCGTAGCTTTCTTT.

CDR3 residues: CASSPGTGPLEQYF. As DNA, the CDR3 is TGTGCCAGTAGCCCCGGGACAGGTCCCCTCGAGCAGTACTTC. The genes are TRBV19 and TRBJ2-7, with TRBD1 matching 8 bases. The length of the CDR3 is 14 residues. The germline V gene has CDR1 LNHDA and CDR2 SQIVND (reference sequence). Germline trimming cut 6 bases from V and 6 bases from J; bases unmatched to any gene: 10.

The chain couples TRBV27 to TRBJ2-1, with D maybe TRBD2 (6 bases). Germline lookup yields CDR1 MNHEY and CDR2 SMNVEV (reference sequence). Trimming took 8 bases from V and 4 from J, leaving 9 bases between them. The CDR3 is 12 residues long. The CDR3 loop reads CASGGLYNEQFF. CDR3 in DNA: TGTGCCAGCGGGGGGTTGTACAATGAGCAGTTCTTC.

Regarding this clone: A read error may produce the germline difference seen at one junction end. The chain uses TRBV11-2 and TRBJ2-3; tentative D call: TRBD2 (5 bases). This CDR3 is built from 12 residues. Germline V CDR1 and CDR2: SGHAT, FQNNGV. CDR3 bases: TGTGCCAGCAGCTTAGATCTCCGGGATTCGGATTTT. Translation: CASSLDLRDSDF.

This clone was observed a handful of times. The rearrangement uses TRBV29-1 and TRBJ2-3, with a tentative D call TRBD2 (6 bases). Trimming stripped 7 bases from V and 5 bases from J, with 19 bases between. Germline lookup yields CDR1 SQVTM and CDR2 ANQGSEA. This CDR3 comprises 14 residues. The CDR3 here is CSAPPLGRGDTQYF. CDR3 nucleotide sequence: TGCAGCGCCCCCCCGCTCGGGAGAGGAGATACGCAGTATTTT.

This clone came up a few times. V is TRBV4-3 and J is TRBJ2-5, with unresolved D. The germline V gene encodes CDR1 LGHNA and CDR2 YSLEER. The CDR3 extends over 13 amino acids. V lost 4 bases, J lost 5 bases, and 11 bases lay in between. The CDR3 is CASSPQDGETQYF. Here the CDR3 DNA reads TGCGCCAGCAGCCCGCAAGACGGGGAGACCCAGTACTTC.

The chain couples TRBV28 to TRBJ2-2, with 9 nucleotides matching TRBD1. CDR1 and CDR2 (germline): MDHEN, SYDVKM. The V segment lost 5 bases and the J segment 5 bases; nucleotides outside the gene matches: 9. This CDR3 has 16 residues. The CDR3 loop reads CASSQVQGAQTGELFF. CDR3 in DNA: TGTGCCAGCAGTCAGGTACAGGGGGCGCAGACCGGGGAGCTGTTTTTT. Full variable domain (missing parts from reference TRBV28 and TRBJ2-2): DVKVTQSSRYLVKRTGEKVFLECVQDMDHENMFWYRQDPGLGLRLIYFSYDVKMKEKGDIPEGYSVSREKKERFSLILESASTNQTSMYLCASSQVQGAQTGELFFGEGSRLTVL.

The CDR3 coding sequence is TGCGCCAGCAGCCAAGGGCGGGGAGAGGGGGGCTACACCTTC. Amino acid sequence: CASSQGRGEGGYTF. The chain employs TRBV4-3 and TRBJ1-2, with D perhaps TRBD1 (5 bases). V was clipped by 1 base and J by 8 bases, with 14 bases between them. The germline V gene has CDR1 LGHNA and CDR2 YSLEER. The CDR3 extends over 14 amino acids.

The rearrangement joins TRBV6-5 to TRBJ2-2; TRBD1 aligns across 7 bases. The V and J ends lost 5 bases and 6 bases, in that order; junction bases with no gene match: 3. CDR1 and CDR2 (germline): MNHEY, SVGAGI. The CDR3 has 13 amino acids. CDR3: CASSRQGPGELFF. CDR3 bases: TGTGCCAGCAGTCGACAGGGTCCCGGGGAGCTGTTTTTT.

The chain carries TRBV6-4 and TRBJ2-1; 7 bases align to TRBD2. The CDR3 length is 16 residues. Germline CDR1 reads MRHNA; CDR2 reads SNTAGT. J lost 0 bases, V lost 3 bases, and 5 bases had no gene match. The CDR3 DNA sequence: TGTGCCAGCAGTGAAATGCGGGAGAGCTCCTACAATGAGCAGTTCTTC. Amino acids: CASSEMRESSYNEQFF.

The J gene is TRBJ2-3, the V gene TRBV27, with 12 bases lining up with TRBD2. Germline-derived CDR1 and CDR2 are MNHEY and SMNVEV (reference sequence). The CDR3 runs 16 residues. V dropped 6 bases and J dropped 0; count of bases not matched to a gene: 4. CDR3 nucleotide sequence: TGTGCCAGCAGACCCGGGACTAGCGGGAGCACAGATACGCAGTATTTT. Its protein is CASRPGTSGSTDTQYF.

The chain links TRBV7-9 to TRBJ2-7, with D maybe TRBD1 (5 bases). The length of the CDR3 is 12 residues. Germline-derived CDR1 and CDR2 are SEHNR and FQNEAQ (reference sequence). V shed 5 bases and J shed 5 bases, with 10 bases lying between them. The CDR3 nucleotides read TGTGCCAGCAGCCTTGAACAGGACGAGCAGTACTTC. It codes for CASSLEQDEQYF.

This clone came up once. This chain connects TRBV5-6 to TRBJ2-5; 7 bases align to TRBD2. The J call could be wrong; TRBJ2-7 is a better fit for the DNA end. This CDR3 spans 15 amino acids. CDR1 is SGHDT, CDR2 YYEEEE, per germline. CDR3 in DNA: TGTGCCAGCAGCTTAGCGGGACTACTCTCCTACGAGCAGTACTTC. Amino acid sequence: CASSLAGLLSYEQYF.

The chain employs TRBV7-9 and TRBJ2-7, with D maybe TRBD2 (6 bases). From germline, CDR1 is SEHNR and CDR2 FQNEAQ (reference sequence). Deletions cut 5 bases from V and 3 bases from J, with 14 bases between. CDR3 length equals 14 residues. The CDR3 here is CASSPRGSNYEQYF. The CDR3 coding sequence is TGTGCCAGCAGCCCCCGGGGGTCTAACTACGAGCAGTACTTC. Together with reference TRBV7-9 and TRBJ2-7, the CDR3 gives the full variable domain: DTGVSQNPRHKITKRGQNVTFRCDPISEHNRLYWYRQTLGQGPEFLTYFQNEAQLEKSRLLSDRFSAERPKGSFSTLEIQRTEQGDSAMYLCASSPRGSNYEQYFGPGTRLTVT.

This clone has more than one count but fewer than ten. V usage is TRBV4-3 and J usage is TRBJ1-5; D might be TRBD1 (6 bases). V lost 0 bases to trimming and J lost 4 bases, with 10 bases between them. The CDR3 contains 15 residues. CDR1 is LGHNA and CDR2 is YSLEER in the germline V gene. The CDR3 DNA follows: TGCGCCAGCAGCCAAGACAGTACAGGGAATCAGCCCCAGCATTTT. Its protein product is CASSQDSTGNQPQHF.

This clone was recorded a few times. This chain joins TRBV6-5 and TRBJ1-1; D not certain. The CDR3 contains 12 residues. V gave up 2 bases and J gave up 4 bases, with 5 bases separating them. Per the germline V gene, CDR1 is MNHEY and CDR2 is SVGAGI. CDR3 region: CASSYEGTEAFF. For the CDR3, the DNA is TGTGCCAGCAGTTACGAGGGCACTGAAGCTTTCTTT.

The chain joins TRBV4-3 to TRBJ2-1; TRBD2 agrees at 14 bases. The germline V gene has CDR1 LGHNA and CDR2 YSLEER. V lost 4 bases, J lost 7 bases, and 6 bases stayed unmatched. The CDR3 contains 16 residues. In DNA form, the CDR3 reads TGCGCCAGCAGCCGTTCCGGGACTAGCGGGAGAAATGAGCAGTTCTTC. Protein product: CASSRSGTSGRNEQFF.

The chain carries TRBV30 and TRBJ2-1; D possibly corresponds to TRBD1 (5 bases). CDR1 GTSNPN and CDR2 SVGIG come from the germline V gene (reference sequence). The CDR3 covers 13 residues. V was pared by 3 bases and J by 8 bases, with 14 bases between. The CDR3 DNA is TGTGCCTGGAGGGTGGGGCTCCTTTATGAGCAGTTCTTC. Protein sequence: CAWRVGLLYEQFF.

J is TRBJ1-3 and V is TRBV15, with 7 bases identical to TRBD1. V was clipped by 3 bases and J by 1 base; unmatched bases: 6. The CDR3 is made up of 16 amino acids. Germline CDR1 reads LNHNV; CDR2 reads YYDKDF (reference sequence). CDR3 bases: TGTGCCACCAGCAGGGGGACAGTCTTGTCTGGAAACACCATATATTTT. It is translated as CATSRGTVLSGNTIYF.

This clone was detected a few times. The rearrangement joins TRBV5-1 to TRBJ2-5; TRBD1 is a possible D gene (5 bases). The germline V gene has CDR1 SGHRS and CDR2 YFSETQ. The V gene lost 4 bases and the J gene lost 3 bases, with 10 bases spanning the gap. The CDR3 is 13 amino acids. Here the CDR3 DNA reads TGCGCCAGCAGCAGGGGTGGGGAAGAGACCCAGTACTTC. Protein: CASSRGGEETQYF.

This clone was seen only once. The V gene is TRBV5-1, the J gene TRBJ1-5; possible D gene TRBD1, 5 bases. The CDR3 totals 13 residues. Trimming took 4 bases from V and 5 from J, leaving 10 bases between them. Germline CDR1 reads SGHRS; CDR2 reads YFSETQ. As DNA, the CDR3 is TGCGCCAGCAGCCCGGAGGGGCATCAGCCCCAGCATTTT. It specifies CASSPEGHQPQHF.

The chain couples TRBV15 to TRBJ2-7; 9 nucleotides line up with TRBD2. The CDR3 loop spans 16 amino acids. The germline gives CDR1 LNHNV, CDR2 YYDKDF (reference sequence). V trimming: 5 bases; J trimming: 4 bases; junction bases outside the gene matches: 12. The CDR3 nucleotides read TGTGCCACCAGCCCTGAGGAGGGACTAGCTTCTTACGAGCAGTACTTC. It encodes CATSPEEGLASYEQYF.

The rearrangement joins TRBV6-5 to TRBJ2-7; D gene ambiguous. The CDR3 is 13 residues long. With 8 bases removed from V and 2 bases from J, the gap between germline ends came to 13 bases. The germline gives CDR1 MNHEY, CDR2 SVGAGI. CDR3 residues: CASWAAITYEQYF. In DNA form, the CDR3 reads TGTGCCAGCTGGGCCGCGATAACCTACGAGCAGTACTTC.

The chain employs TRBV30 and TRBJ2-1, with 12 bases aligning to TRBD2. V was pared by 4 bases and J by 7 bases, with 11 bases of the junction left unmatched. The CDR3 covers 16 residues. Germline V gene lookup returns CDR1 GTSNPN and CDR2 SVGIG (reference sequence). As DNA, the CDR3 is TGTGCCTGGACCCCGGTAGGGCTAGCGGGAGGGAATGAGCAGTTCTTC. Its translation: CAWTPVGLAGGNEQFF.

The genes are TRBV15 and TRBJ2-1; 7 positions agree with TRBD1. The CDR3 consists of 14 residues. The germline CDR1 and CDR2 sequences are LNHNV and YYDKDF (reference sequence). V dropped 6 bases and J dropped 3; count of bases not matched to a gene: 5. CDR3 bases: TGTGCCACCAGAGGCCAGGGGGACTACAATGAGCAGTTCTTC. Its translation is CATRGQGDYNEQFF.

J is TRBJ2-7 and V is TRBV19; TRBD2 might be the D (5 bases). CDR1 and CDR2 from the germline V gene are LNHDA and SQIVND (reference sequence). V gave up 1 base and J gave up 1 base, with 11 bases separating them. The CDR3 consists of 15 residues. The CDR3 loop reads CASSIGLGVSYEQYF. DNA for the CDR3: TGTGCCAGTAGTATAGGGCTCGGGGTTTCCTACGAGCAGTACTTC.

The V gene is TRBV2, the J gene TRBJ1-1, with a possible D match to TRBD1 (6 bases). This CDR3 region has 13 residues. With 4 bases removed from V and 3 bases from J, the gap between germline ends came to 9 bases. Looked up from germline, CDR1 is SNHLY and CDR2 is FYNNEI. CDR3 in amino acids: CASSGAGDTEAFF. DNA for the CDR3: TGTGCCAGCAGTGGGGCAGGGGACACTGAAGCTTTCTTT.

The chain joins TRBV4-3 to TRBJ2-7; 14 positions match TRBD2. With V trimmed by 4 bases and J by 3 bases, 5 bases remained unmatched. Germline CDR1 is LGHNA and CDR2 is YSLEER. CDR3 length: 16 residues. The CDR3 sequence: CASSREGLAGVYEQYF. CDR3 bases: TGCGCCAGCAGCCGGGAGGGACTAGCGGGAGTCTACGAGCAGTACTTC.

The rearrangement links TRBV10-3 to TRBJ2-5, with D possibly TRBD2 on 5 matching bases. Trimming took 8 bases from V and 5 from J, leaving 15 bases between them. The CDR3 length is 13 residues. From germline, CDR1 is ENHRY and CDR2 SYGVKD. The CDR3, as DNA: TGTGCCATCTCTAGAGGGATACTCGAGACCCAGTACTTC. Protein: CAISRGILETQYF.

The chain employs TRBV19 and TRBJ2-7, with 7 positions matching TRBD2. The V segment lost 5 bases and the J segment 0 bases; nucleotides outside the gene matches: 4. Germline V lookup: CDR1 LNHDA, CDR2 SQIVND (reference sequence). The CDR3 loop spans 14 amino acids. CDR3 in amino acids: CASSSRESSYEQYF. CDR3 DNA: TGTGCCAGTAGTTCGCGGGAGAGCTCCTACGAGCAGTACTTC.